Included here is one T cell receptor beta chain sequence, with context. This sample is drawn from a study of blood T cell repertoires in COVID-19. At the level of the study: There were acute and convalescent COVID-19 samples, and they came from the United States, Italy and Spain. PBMCs, B-cell-depleted T cells, or T cells were the source of the cDNA or gDNA that made up the material.

Original data processing: For nucleated cells, counts were estimated from reference gene primer amplification. Generated by immunoSEQ multiplex PCR, the TCRdb table keeps only in-frame clones and is missing some. D and trimming come from the DNA, and the V and J calls and clone size come from that table. The sample yields 130,000 or so clones, 85% to 90% seen once. Sequenced input: peripheral blood. The sequence came from a man aged 65 to 85 with active or convalescent COVID-19.

The CDR3 DNA sequence: TGTGCCAGCCGTAGCGGGAGGCGGCAAGAGACCCAGTACTTC. It encodes CASRSGRRQETQYF. This chain uses TRBV6-5 with TRBJ2-5; TRBD2 agrees at 10 bases. Germline CDR1 reads MNHEY; CDR2 reads SVGAGI. The V gene end was trimmed by 8 bases and the J gene end by 2 bases; junction bases not matched to a gene: 5. The CDR3 covers 14 residues.